Below, one T cell receptor (beta chain) is given with its context. This record comes from a study of blood T cell repertoires in COVID-19. Across the study: COVID-19 samples collected from the United States, Italy and Spain covered acute and convalescent phases. Sample material is recorded as cDNA or gDNA derived from T cells, B-cell-depleted T cells, or PBMCs.

Per the authors' pipeline: Amplifying reference gene primers gave estimates of nucleated cell counts. Clones were sequenced by immunoSEQ multiplex PCR, and TCRdb holds only the in-frame ones, with some missing. For V, J and clone size, that table is used; D and trimming come from the DNA. The table includes more than 250,000 clones, around 87% detected once. Trimming cost V 4 bases and J 6 bases; bases outside gene matches: 4. The CDR3 runs 13 residues. Germline CDR1 LGHDT, CDR2 YNNKEL (reference sequence). The sequence was obtained from a woman younger than 45 who had recovered from COVID-19. The chain has TRBV3-1 (or the pseudogene TRBV3-2) and TRBJ1-1, with 8 bases that match TRBD1. The source material was peripheral blood. CDR3 sequence (DNA): TGTGCCAGCAGCCCCGACAGGGGCCCTGAAGCTTTCTTT. Its translation is CASSPDRGPEAFF.